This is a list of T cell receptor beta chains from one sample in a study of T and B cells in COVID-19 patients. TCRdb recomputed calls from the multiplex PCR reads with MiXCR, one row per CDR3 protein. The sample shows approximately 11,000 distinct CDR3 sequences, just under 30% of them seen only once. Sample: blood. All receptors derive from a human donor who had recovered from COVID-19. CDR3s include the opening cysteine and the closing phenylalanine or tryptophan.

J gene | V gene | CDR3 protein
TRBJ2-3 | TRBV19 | CASRREAGTDTQYF
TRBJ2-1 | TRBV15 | CATSTGQGYMMNEQFF
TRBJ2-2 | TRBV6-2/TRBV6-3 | CASRRQNTGELFF
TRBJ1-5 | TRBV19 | CASSIPDQPQHF
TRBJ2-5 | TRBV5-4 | CASSSTTLAGGPETQYF
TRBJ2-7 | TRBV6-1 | CASSFPGQGSYEQYF
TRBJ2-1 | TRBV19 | CASSIAAGDSPSSYNEQFF
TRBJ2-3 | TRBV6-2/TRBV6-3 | CASSYSEVGWASGRAGVTDTQYF
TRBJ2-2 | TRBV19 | CASSFTGTGYTGELFF
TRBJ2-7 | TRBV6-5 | CASSWDRGQWLDF
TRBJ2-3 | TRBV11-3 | CASSSWEDGGSTDTQYF
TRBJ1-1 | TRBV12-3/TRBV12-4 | CASSLVYQGGLNTEAFF
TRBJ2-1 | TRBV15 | CATAGSGLAGETYNEQFF
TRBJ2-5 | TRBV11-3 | CASSPTPSGAAETQYF
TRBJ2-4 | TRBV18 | CASSPDRNIQYF
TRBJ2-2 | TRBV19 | CASSMGTSGGTGELFF
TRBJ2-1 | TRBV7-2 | CASSYPGQGASGEQFF
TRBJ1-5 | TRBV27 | CASSADFSLYQPQHF
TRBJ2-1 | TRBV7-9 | CAIHGTSGYNEQFF
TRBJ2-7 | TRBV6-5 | CASSYYPGGTYEQYF
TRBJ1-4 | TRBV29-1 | CSVEPGLGDEKLFF
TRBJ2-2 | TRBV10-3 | CAISGGTGRTGELFF
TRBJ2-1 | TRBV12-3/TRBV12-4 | CATRLAWSNEQFF
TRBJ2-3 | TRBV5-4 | CASGPPGWGGSLTDTQYF
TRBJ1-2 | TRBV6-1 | CASGDVGGYTF
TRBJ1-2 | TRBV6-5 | CASSYRQTNYGYTF
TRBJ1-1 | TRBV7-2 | CASSLRGGQGRLSEAFF
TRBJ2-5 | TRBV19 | CASSGQETQYF
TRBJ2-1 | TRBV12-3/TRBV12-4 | CASSPAYGIYNEQFF
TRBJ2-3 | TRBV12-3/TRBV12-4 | CASSLTGTGGTDTQYF
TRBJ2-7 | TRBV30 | CASSPGTGSSGTYEQYF
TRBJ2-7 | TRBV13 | CASSPGQRAGEQYF
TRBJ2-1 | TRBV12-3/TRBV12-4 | CASSSTEYNEQFF
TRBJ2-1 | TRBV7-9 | CASSPGLALYNEQFF
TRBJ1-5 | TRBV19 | CASSISGGSGNQPQHF
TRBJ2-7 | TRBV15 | CATSRGGVMADGAGEQYF
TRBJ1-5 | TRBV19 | CASSILRFLNQPQHF
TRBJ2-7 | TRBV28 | CASSHFTGATYYEQYF
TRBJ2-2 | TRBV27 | CASSFFGRNTGELFF
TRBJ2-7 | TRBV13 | CASSTQGYEQYF
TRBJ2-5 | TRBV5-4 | CASSLEETQYF